This T cell receptor beta chain appears in the sequencing data of a study of cytomegalovirus exposure and HLA in healthy donors. Study-wide results and caveats: In a later analysis, CMV-associated beta chains were mostly HLA-associated, it appeared. A few CMV-associated chains proved CMV antigen-specific in vitro. Presence/absence analyses assumed roughly uniform sequencing depth across donors, which may not hold. In a later analysis, V- and J-gene trimming of beta chains associated with a DCLRE1C missense variant, replicated independently.

The CDR3 runs to 14 residues. The germline CDR1 and CDR2 sequences are KGHSH and LQKENI. With 2 bases removed from V and 8 bases from J, the gap between germline ends came to 12 bases. Notes on this clone: As yet, its antigen is unknown.

PCR used 60 Vbeta primers and 13 Jbeta primers. Clones were read by immunoSEQ multiplex PCR, and TCRdb kept only the in-frame ones, dropping some. The sample contains about 150,000 clones, approximately 79% of which appear only once. The gene calls are TRBV18 and TRBJ1-4; unclear D gene. The sequence was obtained from a male donor in good health and CMV-seronegative. Specimen: PBMCs. The CDR3 DNA follows: TGTGCCAGCTCACCAACTAATCAAGGAGAAAAACTGTTTTTT. This encodes CASSPTNQGEKLFF.